One and the same sample provided the 23 T cell receptor beta chains below, sequenced in a study of T cells after yellow fever vaccination. From the 5' RACE reads, TCRdb called clonotypes with MiXCR, one entry per CDR3 protein. Seen here are 300,000 to 400,000 distinct CDR3 sequences, 8% to 10% observed once, and the top ten hold approximately 19%. Specimen: PBMCs, collected on the day of the first yellow fever vaccination. The receptors shown here come from a man aged 18 to 35 who received the YFV17D yellow fever vaccine.

The table lists this clonotype with a few counts. V usage is TRBV7-2 and J usage is TRBJ2-5; no clear D. Trimming left V 5 bases short and J 5 bases short, with 15 bases between. Germline lookup yields CDR1 SGHTA and CDR2 FQGNSA. The CDR3 length is 14 residues. The CDR3, as DNA: TGTGCCAGCAGCCCCGGGCGAACGTACGAGACCCAGTACTTC. Amino acid sequence: CASSPGRTYETQYF.

This CDR3 is CSVEDRGTEAFF. The CDR3 DNA reads TGCAGCGTTGAAGATCGGGGAACTGAAGCTTTCTTT. The chain combines TRBV29-1 with TRBJ1-1; D is unclear. Per germline, CDR1 SQVTM and CDR2 ANQGSEA. Trimming took off 0 bases at V and 5 bases at J, with 7 bases between the two ends. The CDR3 length is 12 residues.

This clonotype was recorded at least ten times. This chain uses TRBV18 with TRBJ1-4; D is ambiguous. CDR1 is KGHSH and CDR2 is LQKENI in the germline V gene. Trimming took off 2 bases at V and 8 bases at J, with 6 bases between the two ends. The CDR3 covers 12 residues. The CDR3 region is CASSPGREKLFF. The CDR3 DNA reads as TGTGCCAGCTCACCAGGACGCGAAAAACTGTTTTTT. Full variable domain (outside the CDR3, taken from reference TRBV18 and TRBJ1-4): NAGVMQNPRHLVRRRGQEARLRCSPMKGHSHVYWYRQLPEEGLKFMVYLQKENIIDESGMPKERFSAEFPKEGPSILRIQQVVRGDSAAYFCASSPGREKLFFGSGTQLSVL.

This clonotype was observed a few times. This rearrangement joins TRBV6-2 or TRBV6-3 to TRBJ1-4; D remains ambiguous. Germline CDR1 MNHEY, CDR2 SVGEGT. Trimming stripped 2 bases from V and 6 bases from J, with 10 bases between. This CDR3 spans 14 amino acids. CDR3 DNA sequence: TGTGCCAGCAGTTACCGGCTGGGGTATGAAAAACTGTTTTTT. This translates into CASSYRLGYEKLFF.

This clonotype appeared a few times. The rearrangement links TRBV6-2 or TRBV6-3 to TRBJ1-2; a weak D match, TRBD1 (5 bases). V was cut by 2 bases and J by 1 base, with 14 bases left in between. The CDR3 extends over 16 amino acids. Per germline, CDR1 MNHEY and CDR2 SVGEGT. In DNA form, the CDR3 reads TGTGCCAGCAGTTACCCTTTGACAGAGATTAACTATGGCTACACCTTC. As protein: CASSYPLTEINYGYTF.

This clonotype was observed a handful of times. V usage is TRBV5-1 and J usage is TRBJ1-3; D might be TRBD1 (5 bases). V gave up 0 bases and J gave up 0 bases, with 10 bases separating them. This CDR3 comprises 16 residues. The V gene's germline CDR1 is SGHRS and CDR2 YFSETQ. CDR3 residues: CASSLAGGSSGNTIYF. CDR3 coding DNA: TGCGCCAGCAGCTTGGCCGGGGGATCCTCTGGAAACACCATATATTTT.

J is TRBJ2-5 and V is TRBV20-1, with D perhaps TRBD2 (6 bases). From germline, CDR1 is DFQATT and CDR2 SNEGSKA (reference sequence). V gave up 0 bases and J gave up 4 bases, with 12 bases separating them. The CDR3 has 14 amino acids. CDR3 amino acids: CSARDGNGGETQYF. DNA of the CDR3: TGCAGTGCTAGAGATGGGAACGGGGGAGAGACCCAGTACTTC.

The chain carries TRBV24-1 and TRBJ2-1; D remains unclear. The germline gives CDR1 KGHDR, CDR2 SFDVKD. Trimming removed 0 bases at V and 3 bases at J, with 8 bases between. The CDR3 length is 15 residues. For the CDR3, the DNA is TGTGCCACCAGTGATTTGCAGGATTTCTACAATGAGCAGTTCTTC. It codes for CATSDLQDFYNEQFF.

A few counts support this clonotype. This chain connects TRBV7-9 to TRBJ2-5, with D perhaps TRBD1 (6 bases). Germline CDR1 is SEHNR and CDR2 is FQNEAQ (reference sequence). This CDR3 is 15 amino acids long. The V and J ends lost 4 bases and 5 bases respectively, with 17 bases between them. The CDR3 is CASSSGDQKGETQYF. CDR3 bases: TGTGCCAGCAGCTCAGGGGACCAAAAAGGGGAGACCCAGTACTTC.

A note on this clonotype: Its ends do not fully match the called genes, so a read error is possible. V usage is TRBV4-1 and J usage is TRBJ1-1, with D hard to call. CDR3 length: 13 amino acids. CDR1 and CDR2 from the germline V gene are MGHRA and YSYEKL. As DNA, the CDR3 is TGCCCCAGCAGCCAGGTAGGAGCTCGTAATGCTTTCTTT. Amino acid sequence: CPSSQVGARNAFF.

This clonotype was seen more than once but under ten times. The V gene is TRBV5-1, the J gene TRBJ2-1; maybe TRBD2 (6 bases). CDR3 length: 16 residues. The germline V gene encodes CDR1 SGHRS and CDR2 YFSETQ. The V and J ends lost 4 bases and 7 bases respectively, with 21 bases between them. CDR3 sequence reads: CASSPGPGLGDNEQFF. Written as DNA, the CDR3 is TGCGCCAGCAGCCCGGGACCGGGACTGGGGGATAATGAGCAGTTCTTC.

In regard to this clonotype: A much larger clone differs from this one at a single base, so this may be a read error. CDR3 sequence (DNA): TGCAGTGCTAGAGCTGACACCTACAATGAGCAGTTCTTC. It codes for CSARADTYNEQFF. This chain links TRBV20-1 with TRBJ2-1, with D uncertain. The CDR3 spans 13 residues. Germline loops: CDR1 DFQATT, CDR2 SNEGSKA (reference sequence). Trimming removed 1 base at V and 2 bases at J, with 6 bases between.

The V gene is TRBV6-2 or TRBV6-3, the J gene TRBJ2-5; 11 nucleotides align to TRBD2. The trim removed 4 bases at V and 5 bases at J, leaving 6 bases unmatched. Germline V CDR1 and CDR2: MNHEY, SVGEGT. This CDR3 contains 15 residues. The CDR3 nucleotides read TGTGCCAGCAGTTCGACTAGCGGGGTTCGGGAGACCCAGTACTTC. This gives the protein CASSSTSGVRETQYF.

This clonotype has a count of ten or more. The rearrangement joins TRBV11-2 to TRBJ2-3; D perhaps matches TRBD1 (5 bases). CDR3 length equals 13 residues. Germline V gives CDR1 SGHAT, CDR2 FQNNGV. V was cut by 0 bases and J by 5 bases, with 6 bases left in between. The CDR3 DNA reads as TGTGCCAGCAGCTTAGATCAGGGAGATACGCAGTATTTT. It is translated as CASSLDQGDTQYF.

The gene calls are TRBV12-3 or TRBV12-4 and TRBJ1-1; D uncertain. The CDR3 spans 13 residues. With 11 bases removed from V and 3 bases from J, the gap between germline ends came to 16 bases. The CDR3 region is CASSRQMHTEAFF. Written as DNA, the CDR3 is TGTGCCTCCAGCCGGCAGATGCACACTGAAGCTTTCTTT.

The chain uses TRBV10-3 and TRBJ2-1; D possibly corresponds to TRBD1 (5 bases). From germline, CDR1 is ENHRY and CDR2 SYGVKD. V was trimmed by 2 bases and J by 7 bases, leaving 9 bases between them. The CDR3 is 13 residues long. DNA for the CDR3: TGTGCCATCAGTGAGGACAGCCCTAATGAGCAGTTCTTC. Its protein product is CAISEDSPNEQFF.

This clonotype has a handful of counts. The chain is built from TRBV12-3 or TRBV12-4 and TRBJ2-7, with a tentative D call TRBD1 (5 bases). CDR3 size: 12 residues. Trimming took off 6 bases at V and 7 bases at J, with 13 bases between the two ends. The CDR3 here is CASSPGGQEQYF. In DNA form, the CDR3 reads TGTGCCAGCAGCCCCGGCGGACAAGAGCAGTACTTC.

V is TRBV10-1 and J is TRBJ2-3; 9 nucleotides agree with TRBD1. CDR3 length equals 14 residues. Germline V CDR1 and CDR2: WNHNN, SYGVQD (reference sequence). V lost 10 bases to trimming and J lost 5 bases; unmatched junction nucleotides: 10. The CDR3 DNA is TGCGCCACCGCGACAGGGGGTCAAGAAGATACGCAGTATTTT. Amino acids: CATATGGQEDTQYF.

The chain joins TRBV7-8 to TRBJ2-3; D unclear. The CDR3 loop spans 10 amino acids. V lost 9 bases to trimming and J lost 6 bases, with 7 bases between them. Looked up from germline, CDR1 is SGHVS and CDR2 is FQNEAQ. The CDR3 spells CASSEDTQYF. In nucleotides, the CDR3 is TGTGCCAGTTCGGAGGATACGCAGTATTTT.

This clonotype has only a few counts. The V call is TRBV7-9, the J call TRBJ1-4; D gene uncertain. Germline loops: CDR1 SEHNR, CDR2 FQNEAQ (reference sequence). The germline V and J ends were trimmed by 4 bases and 8 bases, with 14 bases remaining between them. The CDR3 sequence is 14 residues long. CDR3 sequence: CASSSGFDGEKLFF. The CDR3 region has the DNA TGTGCCAGCAGCTCCGGATTTGACGGGGAAAAACTGTTTTTT.

This clonotype appeared a few times. The gene calls are TRBV4-2 and TRBJ2-2, with TRBD2 matching over 16 bases. CDR1 and CDR2 (germline): LGHNA, YNFKEQ. V trimming: 6 bases; J trimming: 5 bases; junction bases outside the gene matches: 9. The CDR3 is 18 residues long. The CDR3: CASSVGGLAGGLTGELFF. For the CDR3, the DNA is TGTGCCAGCAGTGTAGGGGGACTAGCGGGGGGGCTTACCGGGGAGCTGTTTTTT.

In its sample, this clonotype was seen a few times. The V call is TRBV5-1, the J call TRBJ2-5, with 8 bases fitting TRBD2. Germline V gene lookup returns CDR1 SGHRS and CDR2 YFSETQ. Trimming at V came to 0 bases and at J to 4 bases, leaving 5 bases not matched to a gene. This CDR3 has 15 amino acids. Here the CDR3 reads CASSLGVAGGETQYF. In DNA form, the CDR3 reads TGCGCCAGCAGCTTGGGCGTTGCGGGAGGAGAGACCCAGTACTTC.

This clonotype turned up a few times. The chain is built from TRBV29-1 and TRBJ2-7, with D perhaps assigned TRBD1 or TRBD2 (5 bases each). Germline values: CDR1 SQVTM, CDR2 ANQGSEA. The CDR3 sequence is 13 residues long. Trimming left V 3 bases short and J 0 bases short, with 9 bases between. The CDR3 here is CSVDSGSSYEQYF. CDR3 DNA sequence: TGCAGCGTTGATTCAGGGAGCTCCTACGAGCAGTACTTC.